Sequencing of this T cell receptor beta chain was carried out in a study of T cells after posttransplantation cyclophosphamide. Study-level findings and limits: Recipient CMV seropositivity and CMV reactivation strongly tracked TRB clonality. TRB overlap between skin or GI tissue T cells and blood was limited. Donor CD8+ memory clones often dominated recipient blood repertoires at later times.

The CDR3 consists of 16 residues. The V end was cut by 3 bases, the J end by 0 bases, with 12 bases between. Germline CDR1 reads SGHTA; CDR2 reads FQGNSA. This clone appeared many times. The antigen remains unidentified. Generated by immunoSEQ multiplex PCR, the TCRdb table keeps only in-frame clones and is missing some. The table lists approximately 7,500 clones, with no singletons. A marrow graft followed busulfan-fludarabine conditioning, with cyclophosphamide on days +3 and +4. This specimen consisted of PBMCs, obtained after allogeneic stem cell transplant with posttransplant cyclophosphamide. This TCR came from a male patient aged 18-30 years who received an allogeneic stem cell transplant from an unrelated donor, was CMV-positive, and had acute and chronic GVHD. Part of the T cell pool may stem from the graft donor. This rearrangement joins TRBV7-2 to TRBJ1-5; a possible D gene is TRBD1 (6 bases). CDR3 sequence: CASSLGATNSNQPQHF. The CDR3 DNA sequence: TGTGCCAGCAGCTTGGGGGCCACCAATAGCAATCAGCCCCAGCATTTT.